This T cell receptor beta chain is from a study of identical twins. Whole-study findings and limits: Modelling underestimated the level of out-of-frame TCR alpha sharing observed in monozygotic twins. The same donors were not followed; conclusions instead depended on cross-sectional statistical analysis. Twin-shared out-of-frame alpha sequences showed excess low generation probability.

CDR1 and CDR2 (germline): DFQATT, SNEGSKA (reference sequence). Germline trimming cut 3 bases from V and 1 base from J; bases unmatched to any gene: 10. The CDR3 is 18 residues long. TCRdb processed the 5' RACE reads anew with MiXCR; each CDR3 protein has one entry. This table has about 530,000 distinct CDR3 sequences, 15% appearing once. This clonotype has a handful of counts. Its cognate antigen is unknown. The same data also contributed to another study, on yellow fever vaccine responses in identical twins. That paper adds: Reported findings indicate that twins' vaccine T cell responses seemed partially convergent, partially personalized.

This sequence originates from a woman between 18 and 29 years old in good health. The sample consisted of CD4+ T cells sorted from blood. The chain links TRBV20-1 to TRBJ2-5, with TRBD2 identical over 14 bases. The CDR3 reads CSASSLGLAGVLQETQYF. CDR3 sequence (DNA): TGCAGTGCTAGCTCGCTGGGACTAGCGGGGGTTCTCCAAGAGACCCAGTACTTC.